A single sample gave rise to the 7 T cell receptor beta chains below, sequenced in a study of cytotoxic CD8 clonotypes in ibrutinib-treated CLL. TCRdb keeps only in-frame clones here, not all; method: immunoSEQ multiplex PCR. The sample carries some 300,000 clones, more than 65% recorded once. The sample here was PBMCs, taken before ibrutinib treatment. Source of these receptors: a human donor with chronic lymphocytic leukemia.

V usage is TRBV19 and J usage is TRBJ1-1, with 9 positions matching TRBD1. Germline CDR1 is LNHDA and CDR2 is SQIVND (reference sequence). The CDR3 totals 17 residues. The junction had 13 bases not matched to a gene; V was cut back by 3 bases and J by 5 bases. This chain's CDR3 is CASSIEAGTGMGTEAFF. CDR3 DNA sequence: TGTGCCAGTAGTATCGAGGCGGGGACAGGGATGGGTACTGAAGCTTTCTTT.

The CDR3 here is CASSQDEGLGTEAFF. The CDR3 coding sequence is TGCGCCAGCAGCCAAGATGAGGGCCTGGGGACTGAAGCTTTCTTT. This rearrangement joins TRBV4-1 to TRBJ1-1; no clear D. There are 15 residues in the CDR3. Trimming left V 0 bases short and J 5 bases short, with 13 bases between. Germline V lookup: CDR1 MGHRA, CDR2 YSYEKL.

The CDR3 protein is CASSQDRAGLETQYF. CDR3 sequence (DNA): TGCGCCAGCAGCCAAGATCGAGCTGGCTTGGAGACCCAGTACTTC. The V call is TRBV4-3, the J call TRBJ2-5, with D uncertain. Germline V gives CDR1 LGHNA, CDR2 YSLEER. The V end was cut by 0 bases, the J end by 5 bases, with 13 bases between. This CDR3 is built from 15 residues.

CDR3: CASSEARRASGDYEQYF. The DNA for the CDR3 is TGCGCCAGCAGTGAGGCTAGGCGGGCTAGCGGGGATTACGAGCAGTACTTC. The V call is TRBV10-1, the J call TRBJ2-7; 9 positions match TRBD2. Germline V gene sequence: CDR1 WNHNN, CDR2 SYGVQD (reference sequence). V gave up 2 bases and J gave up 4 bases; unmatched junction bases: 12. CDR3 length equals 17 residues.

The chain carries TRBV7-9 and TRBJ2-4; 10 bases are a match to TRBD2. The junction had 10 bases not matched to a gene; V was cut back by 5 bases and J by 0 bases. The V gene's germline CDR1 is SEHNR and CDR2 FQNEAQ (reference sequence). The CDR3 has 18 amino acids. CDR3 nucleotides: TGTGCCAGCAGCCCCGGACTAGCGGAAGGGCTAGCCAAAAACATTCAGTACTTC. It yields the protein CASSPGLAEGLAKNIQYF.

The chain combines TRBV29-1 with TRBJ2-5; D unresolved. Trimming cost V 4 bases and J 5 bases, with 14 bases left between them. The CDR3 is made up of 13 amino acids. Per the germline V gene, CDR1 is SQVTM and CDR2 is ANQGSEA. The CDR3 coding sequence is TGCAGCGTTGCTGGCTCCCCGAGGGAGACCCAGTACTTC. Residues: CSVAGSPRETQYF.

The chain is built from TRBV5-1 and TRBJ2-6; D possibly corresponds to TRBD2 (5 bases). V was clipped by 4 bases and J by 1 base, with 12 bases between them. Germline-derived CDR1 and CDR2 are SGHRS and YFSETQ. The length of the CDR3 is 16 residues. The CDR3 region is CASSRGPESGANVLTF. The DNA of the CDR3 is TGCGCCAGCAGCCGAGGGCCAGAATCTGGGGCCAACGTCCTGACTTTC.